This TCR beta chain was captured by sequencing in a study of T-cell reconstitution after alpha-beta-depleted transplantation in children. V was cut by 5 bases and J by 3 bases, with 8 bases left in between. The CDR3 runs to 12 residues. Germline V lookup: CDR1 SEHNR, CDR2 FQNEAQ (reference sequence). Preparation of the TCRbeta library used unique molecular identifiers. TCRdb passed the PCR reads through MiXCR, listing each CDR3 protein once. The sample lists about 400,000 distinct CDR3 sequences, about a fifth occurring once. This receptor was taken from a human donor who donated a stem cell graft to a child with acute myeloid leukemia. The starting material was PBMCs from the stem cell graft donor, obtained from the stem cell graft. V gene TRBV7-9 combines with J gene TRBJ2-7; TRBD2 might be the D (5 bases). The CDR3, as DNA: TGTGCCAGCAGCGAAGCGGACTACGAGCAGTACTTC. As protein: CASSEADYEQYF.